The sequence of this T cell receptor (beta chain) was determined in a study of T cell repertoires in cytomegalovirus infection. The CDR3 contains 15 residues. V shed 1 base and J 12 bases; nucleotides not matched to a gene: 14. Germline CDR1 is MGHRA and CDR2 is YSYEKL. The sample holds a few counts of this clonotype. TCRdb independently ran MiXCR on the reads; one entry per CDR3 protein. The table lists around 330,000 distinct CDR3 sequences, 15% to 20% of them singletons. The clonotype was recovered from a human donor in good health (CMV status not recorded). Some clones in this sample may be carry-over from other donors' samples. The material sequenced was PBMCs. The V gene is TRBV4-1, the J gene TRBJ1-1; 7 bases are shared with TRBD1. CDR3 in DNA: TGCGCCAGCAGCCAAGGGGATGGGGTGACAGGGCTGTCTTTCTTT. Translation: CASSQGDGVTGLSFF.